These 4 T cell receptor beta chains originate from one sample sequenced in a study of blood T cell repertoires in COVID-19. TCRdb keeps only in-frame clones here, not all; method: immunoSEQ multiplex PCR. The data show some 55,000 clones, 90% seen once. Material: peripheral blood. These receptor sequences come from a woman aged 35 to 49 with active COVID-19.

V gene TRBV3-1 (or the pseudogene TRBV3-2) combines with J gene TRBJ2-5, with 12 nucleotides matching TRBD2. The CDR3 runs to 15 residues. In germline, CDR1 is LGHDT, CDR2 YNNKEL (reference sequence). The trim removed 4 bases at V and 3 bases at J, leaving 3 bases unmatched. CDR3 sequence (DNA): TGTGCCAGCAGCCCTAGCGGGGGGGTTAAAGAGACCCAGTACTTC. Residues: CASSPSGGVKETQYF.

The CDR3 sequence is CASSLGIPYEQYF. The CDR3 DNA is TGCGCCAGCAGTCTGGGCATTCCCTACGAGCAGTACTTC. The gene calls are TRBV4-1 and TRBJ2-7; the D is unclear. Between the trimmed V and J ends, which lost 6 bases and 2 bases, there was a span of 11 bases. Germline assignment: CDR1 MGHRA and CDR2 YSYEKL. This CDR3 is built from 13 residues.

The genes are TRBV7-2 and TRBJ1-5; D may be TRBD1 (6 bases). Germline lookup yields CDR1 SGHTA and CDR2 FQGNSA. The length of the CDR3 is 14 residues. V lost 1 base to trimming and J lost 2 bases, with 6 bases between them. The CDR3 is CASSLDRGNQPQHF. In DNA, the CDR3 is TGTGCCAGCAGCTTAGACAGGGGCAATCAGCCCCAGCATTTT.

The chain employs TRBV6-2 or TRBV6-3 and TRBJ2-3; possibly TRBD2 for D (5 bases). Between the trimmed V and J ends, which lost 3 bases and 10 bases, there was a span of 11 bases. The CDR3 covers 12 residues. Germline assignment: CDR1 MNHEY and CDR2 SVGEGT. The CDR3 spells CASSYERRAQYF. Written as DNA, the CDR3 is TGTGCCAGCAGTTATGAGAGGCGGGCGCAGTATTTT.